This T cell receptor (beta chain) was recovered during a study of neurological immune-mediated disorders. Study-wide points: Phylogenetically, 18 of 34 multiple sclerosis patients' repertoires fell into one related-CDR3 cluster, a possible signature.

TCRdb processed the 5' RACE reads anew with MiXCR; each CDR3 protein has one entry. The data show tens of thousands of distinct CDR3 sequences, with less than 6% seen just once and around 3.3% held by the top ten. This clonotype was seen at least ten times. Its target is not known. 2 million unsorted PBMCs were stored in RNAlater at -80 °C before RNA extraction. The ends were cut back, 4 bases at V and 1 base at J, with 13 bases in the middle. From germline, CDR1 is SGHTA and CDR2 FQGNSA. CDR3 length: 15 residues. Specimen: PBMCs. The chain joins TRBV7-2 to TRBJ2-5; D perhaps matches TRBD2 (6 bases). This clonotype originated in a woman in her 50s with multiple sclerosis. The CDR3 loop is CASSSQRALQETQYF. Written as DNA, the CDR3 is TGTGCCAGCAGCTCCCAGCGGGCCCTCCAAGAGACCCAGTACTTC.